This is a list of T cell receptor beta chains from one sample in a study of tumor and adjacent non-tumor tissue in lung cancer. Each CDR3 protein is one row after TCRdb ran MiXCR on the multiplex PCR reads. Here the sample spans under 95,000 distinct CDR3 sequences, approximately 80% being singletons. The sample consisted of distant non-tumor lung tissue. These receptors came from a man aged 55 to 70 with non-small cell lung cancer. The conserved cysteine and the conserved F or W are not part of the CDR3 here. Fields, in order: V gene, D gene, J gene, clone size, CDR3 protein. D genes are given only for firm matches. Rows give clone size only sometimes, using once, few, many, or a class for an expanded clone.

>TRBV11-3|TRBD2|TRBJ2-1|NA
PSSLVAPPSGQF
>TRBV6-1|TRBD1|TRBJ1-1|NA
TSTENRGDTEAF
>TRBV12-3/TRBV12-4|NA|TRBJ2-6|once
ASRSGLLISVANVLA
>TRBV11-2|NA|TRBJ2-5|NA
ASSSTWDATQY
>TRBV11-3|TRBD2|TRBJ2-2|NA
ASSSREAGGNRAGELF
>TRBV4-2|TRBD1|TRBJ2-2|NA
ASSQGTGETGEPF
>TRBV20-1|TRBD1|TRBJ2-7|NA
SARTTGQEFYEQY
>TRBV11-2|TRBD1|TRBJ2-5|NA
VSSSTGEETRC
>TRBV11-3|TRBD2|TRBJ2-5|few
ASNTRVRGETQY
>TRBV12-3/TRBV12-4|NA|TRBJ1-1|NA
ASSYGGEAI
>TRBV11-2|NA|TRBJ1-1|NA
VSSLDPGTTEAF
>TRBV11-3|NA|TRBJ1-1|NA
ASTAQGGTGAF
>TRBV28|NA|TRBJ1-2|NA
ASCLGPNYGYT
>TRBV12-3/TRBV12-4|NA|TRBJ1-5|NA
TSSLGGGGQPQH
>TRBV4-2|TRBD2|TRBJ2-7|many
ASSQGLAGSYEQY
>TRBV24-1|NA|TRBJ1-5|NA
ATSGGSSNQPHH
>TRBV4-3|NA|TRBJ2-6|NA
TSSQEAVSSANVLT
>TRBV16|NA|TRBJ1-4|NA
ASSQLMGLVNEKLF
>TRBV29-1|TRBD2|TRBJ2-2|NA
SAASGVARTWELF
>TRBV11-2|NA|TRBJ1-1|NA
ASSSIGRGTEAF
>TRBV4-1|NA|TRBJ2-1|NA
ASSQVDMISYNERF
>TRBV20-1|TRBD2|TRBJ2-1|NA
GARVGSGRSNEQF